This TCR beta chain emerged from a study of metastatic and nonmetastatic thyroid tumors. Study-level results: Reports indicated that malignant thyroid tumors showed significantly higher TCR beta diversity than benign nodules did, in blood and tumor.

Thyroid surgery had not been preceded by any treatment in any patient. TCRdb reanalyzed the PCR reads via MiXCR. The sample comprises tens of thousands of clones, 17% of which are singletons, and more than 9% rests with the top ten. This clone was seen many times. The target antigen is unknown. The germline V gene encodes CDR1 LNHDA and CDR2 SQIVND (reference sequence). V was pared by 6 bases and J by 0 bases, with 8 bases between. This CDR3 spans 14 amino acids. This sequence originates from a female donor with papillary thyroid cancer or a benign thyroid nodule (not recorded which). Some clones in this sample may be carry-over from other donors' samples. The chain combines TRBV19 with TRBJ1-4; D gene ambiguous. Material: tumor tissue. CDR3 nucleotides: TGTGCCAGTAGCCGATTGGCAACTAATGAAAAACTGTTTTTT. As protein: CASSRLATNEKLFF.